Below, 8 T cell receptor beta chains from the same sample are listed, as sequenced in a study of PD-L1 blockade in urothelial cancer (dated by TCRdb to 2015 to 2018). The method behind the library was the immunoSEQ multiplex PCR assay. TCRdb carries this immuneACCESS record with in-frame sequences only. Its versions omit some clonotypes, under half of them owing to an unresolved V gene in the studies checked, with the rest unexplained. The sample yields about 95,000 clones; about 90% were counted once. Approximately 1.5% of the sample is in the top ten clones. The meaning of the sample's time point label: pretreatment peripheral blood. Sample: PBMCs, taken around atezolizumab (anti-PD-L1) treatment. The receptor source for this set is a man aged 60 to 69 with urothelial cancer.

This chain connects TRBV4-3 to TRBJ1-5; 11 nucleotides match TRBD1. This CDR3 is 16 amino acids long. Per germline, CDR1 LGHNA and CDR2 YSLEER. J lost 0 bases, V lost 4 bases, and 2 bases had no gene match. CDR3 sequence: CASSRDRGYSNQPQHF. DNA for the CDR3: TGCGCCAGCAGCCGGGACAGGGGGTATAGCAATCAGCCCCAGCATTTT.

V and J are TRBV5-1 and TRBJ2-5; 10 nucleotides agree with TRBD2. The CDR3 is 15 amino acids. Germline CDR1 and CDR2: SGHRS and YFSETQ. After removal of 0 bases from V and 10 bases from J, the junction contained 9 bases not matched to a gene. The CDR3 nucleotides are TGCGCCAGCAGCTTGGGATCCACTAGCGGGGTTAACCAGTACTTC. This sequence encodes CASSLGSTSGVNQYF.

The table lists this clone with a count of one. The chain employs TRBV5-1 and TRBJ2-7; D may be TRBD1 (7 bases). Trimming took 1 base from V and 5 from J, leaving 19 bases between them. CDR1 is SGHRS and CDR2 is YFSETQ in the germline V gene. The CDR3 spans 16 residues. In nucleotides, the CDR3 is TGCGCCAGCAGCTTGATGGGCGCGGGCAGGGGGGACGAGCAGTACTTC. Protein: CASSLMGAGRGDEQYF.

This clone appeared a single time. The chain combines TRBV13 with TRBJ2-1, with D tentatively TRBD2 (6 bases). Trimming stripped 6 bases from V and 1 base from J, with 25 bases between. The V gene's germline CDR1 is PRHDT and CDR2 FYEKMQ (reference sequence). The CDR3 is 19 residues long. The CDR3 here is CASSGGNYQGLVSYNEQFF. CDR3 DNA sequence: TGTGCCAGCAGTGGGGGGAACTACCAGGGCCTAGTATCCTACAATGAGCAGTTCTTC.

This clone showed up just once. The chain links TRBV11-3 to TRBJ2-4, with a possible D match to TRBD1 (6 bases). The CDR3 has 15 residues. The germline V gene has CDR1 SGHNT and CDR2 YENEEA. Trimming removed 1 base at V and 7 bases at J, with 14 bases between. The CDR3 here is CASSLGLQGGNIQYF. DNA of the CDR3: TGTGCCAGCAGCTTAGGGCTACAGGGTGGGAACATTCAGTACTTC.

This rearrangement joins TRBV5-1 to TRBJ2-5; TRBD2 is a possible D gene (6 bases). V was shortened by 2 bases and J by 5 bases, with 16 bases between the two germline ends. From germline, CDR1 is SGHRS and CDR2 YFSETQ. The CDR3 sequence is 15 residues long. CDR3 DNA: TGCGCCAGCAGCTTAAGCGGCGGGATTGGGGAGACCCAGTACTTC. Translated: CASSLSGGIGETQYF.

The V gene is TRBV27, the J gene TRBJ2-7, with TRBD1 as a possible D gene (6 bases). There are 13 residues in the CDR3. Germline CDR1 reads MNHEY; CDR2 reads SMNVEV (reference sequence). V lost 3 bases and J lost 7, with 13 bases in between. CDR3 amino acids: CASSFGQQREQYF. CDR3 DNA: TGTGCCAGCAGTTTTGGACAGCAAAGGGAGCAGTACTTC.

The chain carries TRBV28 and TRBJ2-7; D ambiguous. V was clipped by 7 bases and J by 3 bases, with 10 bases between them. The CDR3 runs 12 residues. Per germline, CDR1 MDHEN and CDR2 SYDVKM. The CDR3 DNA reads TGTGCCAGCACCCTACGCGGCTACGAGCAGTACTTC. It codes for CASTLRGYEQYF. Looking up the rest from reference TRBV28 and TRBJ2-7 gives the full variable domain: DVKVTQSSRYLVKRTGEKVFLECVQDMDHENMFWYRQDPGLGLRLIYFSYDVKMKEKGDIPEGYSVSREKKERFSLILESASTNQTSMYLCASTLRGYEQYFGPGTRLTVT.